The rows below give T cell receptor beta chains drawn from one sample of a study of Ad26.COV2.S vaccination and SARS-CoV-2 variants. The repertoire was sequenced with immunoSEQ multiplex PCR; TCRdb's copy has only in-frame clones and lacks some. The data hold about 470,000 clones, with 80% to 95% observed a single time. This specimen consisted of peripheral blood, obtained in a trial of Ad26.COV2.S vaccine versus placebo. These receptors were obtained from a person between 18 and 59 years old who received the Ad26.COV2.S COVID-19 vaccine or a placebo. CDR3s include the opening cysteine and the closing phenylalanine or tryptophan. The order of the fields is J gene, clone size, D gene, V gene, CDR3 protein, CDR3 DNA. The D gene is left open where the match is weak. Size tells how often a clone was seen (once, few, many) or the class of an expanded clone, and some rows leave it out.

j_gene: TRBJ2-1
abundance: .
d_gene: TRBD1
v_gene: TRBV3-1/TRBV3-2
CDR3aa: CASSRRDSNSYNEQFF
CDR3nt: TGTGCCAGCAGCCGACGGGACAGCAACTCCTACAATGAGCAGTTCTTC

j_gene: TRBJ2-1
abundance: .
d_gene: .
v_gene: TRBV6-4
CDR3aa: CASSVEQALGEQFF
CDR3nt: TGTGCCAGCAGTGTTGAACAAGCCCTGGGTGAGCAGTTCTTC

j_gene: TRBJ1-4
abundance: .
d_gene: .
v_gene: TRBV30
CDR3aa: CAWSVGFLANEKLFF
CDR3nt: TGTGCCTGGAGTGTCGGTTTCCTGGCTAATGAAAAACTGTTTTTT

j_gene: TRBJ2-5
abundance: .
d_gene: TRBD2
v_gene: TRBV5-1
CDR3aa: CASSLGGASGSPQETQYF
CDR3nt: TGCGCCAGCAGCTTGGGGGGTGCTAGCGGGAGTCCCCAAGAGACCCAGTACTTC

j_gene: TRBJ2-1
abundance: .
d_gene: TRBD1
v_gene: TRBV11-2
CDR3aa: CASSPPGQGHNEQFF
CDR3nt: TGTGCCAGCAGCCCCCCGGGACAGGGACACAATGAGCAGTTCTTC

j_gene: TRBJ2-7
abundance: few
d_gene: TRBD1
v_gene: TRBV18
CDR3aa: CASSPGTETYEQYF
CDR3nt: TGTGCCAGCTCACCAGGGACAGAGACCTACGAGCAGTACTTC

j_gene: TRBJ2-3
abundance: once
d_gene: TRBD1
v_gene: TRBV10-2
CDR3aa: CASSEPGQGWDTQYF
CDR3nt: TGCGCCAGCAGTGAGCCGGGACAGGGGTGGGATACGCAGTATTTT

j_gene: TRBJ2-5
abundance: .
d_gene: .
v_gene: TRBV18
CDR3aa: CASSLQVQQETQYF
CDR3nt: TGTGCCAGCTCACTACAGGTGCAGCAAGAGACCCAGTACTTC

j_gene: TRBJ2-7
abundance: .
d_gene: TRBD2
v_gene: TRBV6-2/TRBV6-3
CDR3aa: CASSYDGGSYYEQYF
CDR3nt: TGTGCCAGCAGTTACGACGGCGGGAGTTACTACGAGCAGTACTTC

j_gene: TRBJ2-4
abundance: .
d_gene: TRBD2
v_gene: TRBV5-8
CDR3aa: CASSFPLAGRDIQYF
CDR3nt: TGTGCCAGCAGCTTCCCACTAGCGGGGAGAGACATTCAGTACTTC

j_gene: TRBJ1-4
abundance: .
d_gene: .
v_gene: TRBV29-1
CDR3aa: CSVGVVEDEKLFF
CDR3nt: TGCAGCGTGGGAGTAGTTGAGGATGAAAAACTGTTTTTT

j_gene: TRBJ2-3
abundance: .
d_gene: .
v_gene: TRBV27
CDR3aa: CASSFGGSSTDTQYF
CDR3nt: TGTGCCAGCAGTTTCGGCGGTTCTAGCACAGATACGCAGTATTTT

j_gene: TRBJ1-1
abundance: .
d_gene: .
v_gene: TRBV2
CDR3aa: CASRRVNTEAFF
CDR3nt: TGTGCCAGCAGGAGGGTGAACACTGAAGCTTTCTTT

j_gene: TRBJ2-7
abundance: .
d_gene: .
v_gene: TRBV29-1
CDR3aa: CSVAESSYEQYF
CDR3nt: TGCAGCGTTGCTGAGAGCTCCTACGAGCAGTACTTC

j_gene: TRBJ2-7
abundance: .
d_gene: .
v_gene: TRBV15
CDR3aa: CATSRDRQYEQYF
CDR3nt: TGTGCCACCAGCAGAGATCGACAATACGAGCAGTACTTC

j_gene: TRBJ1-2
abundance: .
d_gene: TRBD1
v_gene: TRBV4-2
CDR3aa: CASSQAGQEVTNYGYTF
CDR3nt: TGTGCCAGCAGCCAAGCGGGACAGGAGGTAACTAACTATGGCTACACCTTC

j_gene: TRBJ2-4
abundance: .
d_gene: TRBD1
v_gene: TRBV6-1
CDR3aa: CASSAADRGGDIQYF
CDR3nt: TGTGCCAGCAGTGCAGCGGACAGGGGAGGGGACATTCAGTACTTC

j_gene: TRBJ1-4
abundance: .
d_gene: .
v_gene: TRBV7-9
CDR3aa: CASSLDVPTNEKLFF
CDR3nt: TGTGCCAGCAGCTTAGACGTTCCAACTAATGAAAAACTGTTTTTT

j_gene: TRBJ1-1
abundance: .
d_gene: .
v_gene: TRBV28
CDR3aa: CASPPRVFGNTEAFF
CDR3nt: TGTGCCAGCCCACCCAGGGTGTTCGGGAACACTGAAGCTTTCTTT

j_gene: TRBJ2-7
abundance: .
d_gene: .
v_gene: TRBV4-1
CDR3aa: CASSRPNTGLPISEQYF
CDR3nt: TGCGCCAGCAGCCGCCCCAATACGGGACTCCCCATTTCCGAGCAGTACTTC

j_gene: TRBJ1-5
abundance: .
d_gene: .
v_gene: TRBV28
CDR3aa: CASSLNSRLDQPQHF
CDR3nt: TGTGCCAGCAGTTTAAACTCCAGACTAGATCAGCCCCAGCATTTT

j_gene: TRBJ2-4
abundance: .
d_gene: .
v_gene: TRBV7-9
CDR3aa: CASSPPQRESGKNIQYF
CDR3nt: TGTGCCAGCAGCCCTCCCCAAAGGGAGTCGGGCAAAAACATTCAGTACTTC

j_gene: TRBJ2-5
abundance: .
d_gene: .
v_gene: TRBV12-3/TRBV12-4
CDR3aa: CASSLRETQYF
CDR3nt: TGTGCCAGCAGTCTGAGGGAGACCCAGTACTTC

j_gene: TRBJ2-7
abundance: once
d_gene: .
v_gene: TRBV6-2/TRBV6-3
CDR3aa: CASSLVFGQFTYEQYF
CDR3nt: TGTGCCAGCAGCTTGGTATTCGGGCAGTTTACCTACGAGCAGTACTTC

j_gene: TRBJ1-1
abundance: .
d_gene: TRBD1
v_gene: TRBV2
CDR3aa: CASNRETGVTEAFF
CDR3nt: TGTGCCAGCAATAGGGAGACAGGGGTCACTGAAGCTTTCTTT

j_gene: TRBJ2-1
abundance: once
d_gene: .
v_gene: TRBV7-6
CDR3aa: CASSSRGGARSNEQFF
CDR3nt: TGTGCCAGCAGCTCAAGGGGCGGGGCCCGGAGCAATGAGCAGTTCTTC

j_gene: TRBJ2-2
abundance: .
d_gene: TRBD1
v_gene: TRBV7-2
CDR3aa: CASRRDRATYGELFF
CDR3nt: TGTGCCAGCAGAAGGGACAGGGCCACGTACGGGGAGCTGTTTTTT

j_gene: TRBJ2-5
abundance: few
d_gene: .
v_gene: TRBV3-1/TRBV3-2
CDR3aa: CASSQEGLKETQYF
CDR3nt: TGTGCCAGCAGCCAAGAAGGACTAAAAGAGACCCAGTACTTC

j_gene: TRBJ1-5
abundance: .
d_gene: .
v_gene: TRBV6-2/TRBV6-3
CDR3aa: CASSYSLGRGGSNQPQHF
CDR3nt: TGTGCCAGCAGTTACTCGCTTGGTCGGGGGGGTAGCAATCAGCCCCAGCATTTT

j_gene: TRBJ2-3
abundance: .
d_gene: TRBD2
v_gene: TRBV5-5
CDR3aa: CASSLGLAATTDTQYF
CDR3nt: TGTGCCAGCAGCCTGGGACTAGCGGCTACCACAGATACGCAGTATTTT

j_gene: TRBJ2-3
abundance: .
d_gene: TRBD2
v_gene: TRBV18
CDR3aa: CASSPVAGLHTDTQYF
CDR3nt: TGTGCCAGCTCACCGGTAGCGGGACTCCACACAGATACGCAGTATTTT

j_gene: TRBJ1-5
abundance: .
d_gene: .
v_gene: TRBV10-3
CDR3aa: CAISEFQAGEQPQHF
CDR3nt: TGTGCCATCAGTGAGTTTCAGGCGGGCGAGCAGCCCCAGCATTTT

j_gene: TRBJ2-2
abundance: .
d_gene: .
v_gene: TRBV5-1
CDR3aa: CASSLRRGELFF
CDR3nt: TGCGCCAGCAGCTTACGGCGCGGGGAGCTGTTTTTT

j_gene: TRBJ2-7
abundance: .
d_gene: .
v_gene: TRBV13
CDR3aa: CASSLPPGTSYEQYF
CDR3nt: TGTGCCAGCAGCTTACCCCCGGGGACCTCCTACGAGCAGTACTTC